A single count supports the clone carrying this T cell receptor (beta chain). Its target is unknown. Sequenced by immunoSEQ multiplex PCR; TCRdb stores in-frame clones only, minus some. The repertoire holds tens of thousands of clones, about 85% seen once, with approximately 8% in the top ten. The source of the sample is a study of glioma-infiltrating T cells after dendritic cell vaccination. For the study at large: Patients received three intradermal dendritic cell vaccine injections at biweekly intervals. Regarding the study as a whole: Complete blood and tumor specimen sets were limited to few patients.

Time point specified: after dendritic cell vaccination, including at tumor progression/relapse. No glioblastoma patient carried an isocitrate dehydrogenase mutation. PBMC were collected before vaccination, two weeks after the third vaccination, and at progression. The sample consisted of blood, taken after dendritic cell vaccination. The receptor was derived from a human donor with glioblastoma.

The CDR3 sequence: CSVESSSYPGPSGPDTQYF. CDR3 coding DNA: TGCAGCGTTGAATCTAGCTCTTATCCTGGTCCATCCGGGCCAGATACGCAGTATTTT. V and J are TRBV29-1 and TRBJ2-3; possibly TRBD2 for D (5 bases). Looked up from germline, CDR1 is SQVTM and CDR2 is ANQGSEA. V dropped 2 bases and J dropped 4 bases, with 28 bases sitting between them. The CDR3 is 19 residues long.